This T cell receptor beta chain is from a study of blood T cells in healthy people across ages. Study results and limitations: The donors' CMV status was not determined, possibly confounding changes in expanded clonotypes.

This clonotype was detected only a few times. What it binds is unknown. With a J-beta primer mix and a sample-barcoded 5' primer, a second PCR ran about 7 to 12 cycles. TCRdb recomputed calls from the 5' RACE reads with MiXCR, one row per CDR3 protein. The sample records around 800,000 distinct CDR3 sequences, around 24% being singletons. Germline V gene lookup returns CDR1 LNHDA and CDR2 SQIVND (reference sequence). V lost 6 bases and J lost 6, with 14 bases in between. The CDR3 covers 14 residues. The same sample was also studied in work on T cells of mothers and their children.

V is TRBV19 and J is TRBJ2-2, with D possibly matching TRBD1 (5 bases). The sequence came from a boy aged 5-17 years in good health. The sample was blood. The CDR3 spells CASSTRQSAGELFF. As DNA, the CDR3 is TGTGCCAGTAGCACCCGACAGAGCGCCGGGGAGCTGTTTTTT.